This T cell receptor (beta chain) was found in a study of blood T cell repertoires in COVID-19. Study-wide context: The United States, Italy and Spain were the sources of the acute and convalescent COVID-19 samples. The cDNA or gDNA used as material had been derived from T cells, B-cell-depleted T cells, or PBMCs.

Germline CDR1 is SGHRS and CDR2 is YFSETQ. The CDR3 extends over 15 amino acids. The V gene end was trimmed by 4 bases and the J gene end by 4 bases; junction bases not matched to a gene: 8. As handled by the study authors: Reference gene primer amplification in the assay estimated nucleated cell counts. Using immunoSEQ multiplex PCR, the repertoire was profiled, and TCRdb retains in-frame clones only, with some absent. The V and J calls and clone size come from that table; D and trimming were worked out from the DNA. This table has some 250,000 clones, about four fifths appearing once. The specimen sequenced was peripheral blood. The chain uses TRBV5-1 and TRBJ2-1; 7 bases are shared with TRBD1. This TCR came from a woman of 80 years or more with acute or convalescent COVID-19. The CDR3 region is CASSRDSQRYNEQFF. In DNA, the CDR3 is TGCGCCAGCAGCCGGGACAGCCAACGATACAATGAGCAGTTCTTC. The complete variable domain, with remaining parts taken from reference TRBV5-1 and TRBJ2-1, reads KAGVTQTPRYLIKTRGQQVTLSCSPISGHRSVSWYQQTPGQGLQFLFEYFSETQRNKGNFPGRFSGRQFSNSRSEMNVSTLELGDSALYLCASSRDSQRYNEQFFGPGTRLTVL.